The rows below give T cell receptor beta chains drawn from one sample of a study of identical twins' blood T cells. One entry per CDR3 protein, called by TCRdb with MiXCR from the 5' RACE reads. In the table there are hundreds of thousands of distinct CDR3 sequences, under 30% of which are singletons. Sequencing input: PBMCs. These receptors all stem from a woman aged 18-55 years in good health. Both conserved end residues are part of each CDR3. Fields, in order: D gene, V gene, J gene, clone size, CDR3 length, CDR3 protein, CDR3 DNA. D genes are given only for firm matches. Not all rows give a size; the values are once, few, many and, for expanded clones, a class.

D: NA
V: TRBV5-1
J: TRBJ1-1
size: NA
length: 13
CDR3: CASSLARITEAFF
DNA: TGCGCCAGCAGCTTGGCACGGATCACTGAAGCTTTCTTT

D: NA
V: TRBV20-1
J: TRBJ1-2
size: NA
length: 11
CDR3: CSASTRDGYTF
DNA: TGCAGTGCTAGTACTAGGGATGGCTACACCTTC

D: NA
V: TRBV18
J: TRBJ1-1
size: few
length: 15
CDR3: CASSHQDRTGPEAFF
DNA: TGTGCCAGCTCACATCAAGACCGTACAGGGCCTGAAGCTTTCTTT

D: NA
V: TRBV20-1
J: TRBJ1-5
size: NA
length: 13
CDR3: CSTTQGLGQPQHF
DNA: TGCAGTACTACCCAGGGGTTGGGACAGCCCCAGCATTTT

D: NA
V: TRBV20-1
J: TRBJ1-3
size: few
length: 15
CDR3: CSANRPGLVGNTIYF
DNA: TGCAGTGCCAACAGGCCAGGGTTGGTTGGAAACACCATATATTTT

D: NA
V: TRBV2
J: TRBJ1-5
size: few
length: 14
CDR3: CASSAESGNQPQHF
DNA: TGTGCCAGCAGTGCAGAAAGTGGCAATCAGCCCCAGCATTTT

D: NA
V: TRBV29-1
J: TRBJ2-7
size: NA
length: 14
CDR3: CSVLGGGFFYEQYF
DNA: TGCAGCGTCCTAGGGGGAGGCTTTTTCTACGAGCAGTACTTC

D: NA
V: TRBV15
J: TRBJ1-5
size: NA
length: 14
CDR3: CATSRDAGNQPQHF
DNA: TGTGCCACCAGCAGAGATGCGGGGAACCAGCCCCAGCATTTT

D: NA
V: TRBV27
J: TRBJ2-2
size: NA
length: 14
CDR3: CASSYRQATGELFF
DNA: TGTGCCAGCAGTTACCGACAGGCCACCGGGGAGCTGTTTTTT

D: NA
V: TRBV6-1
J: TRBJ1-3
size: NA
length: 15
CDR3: CASSERLSLGNTIYF
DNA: TGTGCCAGCAGTGAAAGGTTAAGTCTGGGAAACACCATATATTTT

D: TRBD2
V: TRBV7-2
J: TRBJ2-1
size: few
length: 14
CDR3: CASSRTSDHNEQFF
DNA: TGTGCCAGCAGCCGGACTAGCGATCACAATGAGCAGTTCTTC

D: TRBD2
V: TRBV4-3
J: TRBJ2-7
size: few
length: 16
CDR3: CVSSQDGGTSPYEQYF
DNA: TGCGTCAGCAGCCAAGATGGGGGGACTAGCCCGTACGAGCAGTACTTC

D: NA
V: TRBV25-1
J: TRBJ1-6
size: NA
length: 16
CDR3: CASSGTAYSYNSPLHF
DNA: TGTGCCAGCAGTGGAACAGCTTACTCCTATAATTCACCCCTCCACTTT

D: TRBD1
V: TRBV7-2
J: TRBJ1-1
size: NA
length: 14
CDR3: CASSLLRGYTEAFF
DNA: TGTGCCAGCAGCCTACTCAGGGGGTACACTGAAGCTTTCTTT

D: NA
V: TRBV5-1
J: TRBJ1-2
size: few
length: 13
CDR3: CASSLIPGRGYTF
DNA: TGCGCCAGCAGCTTGATACCGGGTCGGGGCTACACCTTC

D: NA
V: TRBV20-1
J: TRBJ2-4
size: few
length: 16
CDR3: CSALDAYWGAKNIQYF
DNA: TGCAGTGCTCTGGACGCTTACTGGGGAGCCAAAAACATTCAGTACTTC